The clone carrying this T cell receptor beta chain was counted at least ten times. Its target is not known. The CDR3 is 20 amino acids. Between the trimmed V and J ends, which lost 6 bases and 5 bases, there was a span of 33 bases. Germline CDR1 and CDR2: SNHLY and FYNNEI. Cyclophosphamide on days +3 and +4 followed busulfan-fludarabine conditioning and a marrow graft. This sample is part of a study of T cells after posttransplantation cyclophosphamide. TCRdb's copy holds only in-frame clones and misses some; the assay was immunoSEQ multiplex PCR. Captured here are roughly 10,000 clones, none seen once; the top ten comprise 3% to 4.5%. Findings of the study overall: Later blood repertoires were often dominated by clones from the donor CD8+ memory compartment. Tissue-infiltrating T cells from skin or gut overlapped little with blood T cells. Recipient CMV seropositivity and CMV reactivation strongly tracked TRB clonality.

This specimen consisted of PBMCs, obtained approximately 380 days after allogeneic stem cell transplant with posttransplant cyclophosphamide. J is TRBJ2-3 and V is TRBV2; D is possibly TRBD2 (6 bases). The sequence came from a male patient aged 45-59 years who received an allogeneic stem cell transplant from a related donor and was CMV-positive. Some T cells here may be from the graft donor. In DNA, the CDR3 is TGTGCCAGCAGGGGAGCCCAGTTTCTAGCGAGTCCGAAAAATCAAGATACGCAGTATTTT. Amino acid sequence: CASRGAQFLASPKNQDTQYF.